The T cell receptor beta chain described here comes from a study of OX40 agonist ivuxolimab in advanced cancers. At the level of the study: The study treated patients with ivuxolimab, an agonistic anti-OX40 (CD134) antibody. Patients in the trial were receiving intravenous ivuxolimab every 2 weeks, at doses of 0.01 to 10 mg/kg. Three patients got partial responses; one had hepatocellular carcinoma and two had cutaneous melanoma.

Comment on this clone: Its antigen is as yet unknown.

Assay used: immunoSEQ multiplex PCR; TCRdb lists only in-frame clones, some missing. The table records 100,000 to 130,000 clones, less than 95% of them present only once. Overall study results and limits: Certain nonresponding patients likewise had low normalized T-cell clonal expansion.

The CDR3 is made up of 15 amino acids. CDR1 and CDR2 from the germline V gene are SGDLS and YYNGEE. Deletions cut 4 bases from V and 0 bases from J, with 13 bases between. The clonotype comes from an adult with an advanced solid tumor such as melanoma, head and neck, liver or kidney cancer. The sequenced sample was CD4+ or CD8+ T cells sorted from blood, obtained in a trial of the OX40 agonist ivuxolimab. This sequence joins TRBV9 and TRBJ1-2; TRBD1 might be the D (5 bases). Here the CDR3 DNA reads TGTGCCAGCAGCACTGGGGGGTGGGCTAACTATGGCTACACCTTC. This gives the protein CASSTGGWANYGYTF.